Below, 25 T cell receptor beta chains from the same sample are listed, as sequenced in a study of blood T cell repertoires in COVID-19. Profiling relied on immunoSEQ multiplex PCR, and the TCRdb table lists in-frame clones only, not all of them. The table shows 75,000 to 90,000 clones, with less than 95% occurring only once. Sequences were obtained from peripheral blood. These receptors all come from a man younger than 35 with COVID-19, enrolled during active disease.

The CDR3 region is CASSKDRGQDQPQHF. The CDR3, as DNA: TGTGCCAGCAGTAAGGACAGGGGGCAGGATCAGCCCCAGCATTTT. The chain couples TRBV6-2 or TRBV6-3 to TRBJ1-5; 11 positions agree with TRBD1. CDR1 and CDR2 (germline): MNHEY, SVGEGT. The CDR3 is 15 amino acids. V was clipped by 5 bases and J by 5 bases; unmatched bases: 5.

The sample holds one count of this clone. The CDR3 DNA reads TGTGCCAGCAGCTTGCCGAGCCGAGGCACCGGGGAGCTGTTTTTT. Translated, it gives CASSLPSRGTGELFF. This chain links TRBV5-4 with TRBJ2-2; D gene ambiguous. The CDR3 totals 15 residues. Per germline, CDR1 SGHNT and CDR2 YYREEE (reference sequence). Trimming took off 1 base at V and 4 bases at J, with 11 bases between the two ends.

J is TRBJ1-5 and V is TRBV13, with TRBD1 matching 8 bases. After removal of 2 bases from V and 6 bases from J, the junction contained 3 bases not matched to a gene. The CDR3 contains 14 residues. Germline CDR1 reads PRHDT; CDR2 reads FYEKMQ (reference sequence). The CDR3 DNA follows: TGTGCCAGCAGCTTACAGGGGGCGGCTCAGCCCCAGCATTTT. Protein: CASSLQGAAQPQHF.

This clone has just one count. The chain employs TRBV9 and TRBJ1-1, with D possibly TRBD1 on 5 matching bases. Deletions cut 1 base from V and 4 bases from J, with 11 bases between. The germline V gene has CDR1 SGDLS and CDR2 YYNGEE. The CDR3 covers 14 residues. The CDR3 here is CASSVTGGGTEAFF. The CDR3 DNA reads TGTGCCAGCAGCGTAACGGGCGGGGGCACTGAAGCTTTCTTT. Supplemented by reference TRBV9 and TRBJ1-1, the full variable domain reads DSGVTQTPKHLITATGQRVTLRCSPRSGDLSVYWYQQSLDQGLQFLIQYYNGEERAKGNILERFSAQQFPDLHSELNLSSLELGDSALYFCASSVTGGGTEAFFGQGTRLTVV.

This chain joins TRBV5-8 and TRBJ2-7; TRBD2 matches at 7 bases. V was pared by 2 bases and J by 2 bases, with 7 bases of the junction left unmatched. The CDR3 has 15 amino acids. Germline V lookup: CDR1 SGHTS, CDR2 YDEGEE. In nucleotides, the CDR3 is TGTGCCAGCAGCTTTCTGGCGGGAGCAGCCTACGAGCAGTACTTC. Its protein is CASSFLAGAAYEQYF.

The chain recombines TRBV11-2 with TRBJ1-4; 9 bases match TRBD1. This CDR3 contains 17 residues. With V trimmed by 5 bases and J by 5 bases, 12 bases remained unmatched. The germline gives CDR1 SGHAT, CDR2 FQNNGV. CDR3 loop: CASSPTGGGVPNEKLFF. Written as DNA, the CDR3 is TGTGCCAGCAGCCCGACAGGGGGTGGGGTGCCGAATGAAAAACTGTTTTTT.

J is TRBJ1-5 and V is TRBV23-1; D perhaps matches TRBD1 (5 bases). TRBV23-1 is recorded as an ORF, its role being uncertain. V gave up 2 bases and J gave up 5 bases, with 13 bases separating them. The CDR3 spans 15 residues. The CDR3: CASSQGHRRHQPQHF. The CDR3 DNA sequence: TGCGCCAGCAGTCAAGGACACCGCAGGCATCAGCCCCAGCATTTT.

CDR3 region: CASSSPGDPYNEQFF. The CDR3 nucleotides are TGTGCCAGCAGTTCCCCGGGAGACCCCTACAATGAGCAGTTCTTC. This chain uses TRBV6-5 with TRBJ2-1, with TRBD2 as a possible D gene (6 bases). Trimming pared 4 bases from V and 2 bases from J, leaving 12 bases between. The CDR3 is 15 amino acids. CDR1 and CDR2 from the germline V gene are MNHEY and SVGAGI.

The chain combines TRBV4-1 with TRBJ2-7; 9 bases align to TRBD1. Germline-derived CDR1 and CDR2 are MGHRA and YSYEKL. J was trimmed by 2 bases and V by 4 bases; bases with no gene match: 6. This CDR3 comprises 15 residues. The CDR3: CASSPLRTGAYEQYF. CDR3 nucleotide sequence: TGCGCCAGCAGCCCCCTTAGGACAGGGGCCTACGAGCAGTACTTC.

The chain links TRBV28 to TRBJ2-2; D may be TRBD2 (6 bases). Germline lookup yields CDR1 MDHEN and CDR2 SYDVKM. The V gene lost 7 bases and the J gene lost 4 bases, with 16 bases spanning the gap. The CDR3 loop spans 15 amino acids. The CDR3 loop reads CASTLGGFGTGELFF. The CDR3 DNA is TGTGCCAGCACCTTGGGGGGTTTCGGCACCGGGGAGCTGTTTTTT.

This chain connects TRBV6-5 to TRBJ2-1, with 8 bases lining up with TRBD2. V trimming: 8 bases; J trimming: 6 bases; junction bases outside the gene matches: 6. Per germline, CDR1 MNHEY and CDR2 SVGAGI. The CDR3 is 13 residues long. The CDR3 protein is CASRPTSANEQFF. The CDR3 DNA reads as TGTGCCAGCCGACCGACTAGCGCCAATGAGCAGTTCTTC.

The chain joins TRBV28 to TRBJ2-1, with D perhaps TRBD2 (5 bases). V was clipped by 2 bases and J by 8 bases, with 10 bases between them. Looked up from germline, CDR1 is MDHEN and CDR2 is SYDVKM. This CDR3 has 13 residues. In nucleotides, the CDR3 is TGTGCCAGCAGTTTAATCCTCGGGGATGAGCAGTTCTTC. Translated: CASSLILGDEQFF.

This chain uses TRBV27 with TRBJ2-1; D is possibly TRBD1 (8 bases). CDR1 MNHEY and CDR2 SMNVEV come from the germline V gene (reference sequence). CDR3 length: 16 residues. Trimming cost V 5 bases and J 7 bases, with 21 bases left between them. Here the CDR3 DNA reads TGTGCCAGCAGTACCCGGACAGGGTGGGGGGGGAATGAGCAGTTCTTC. It specifies CASSTRTGWGGNEQFF.

The chain has TRBV27 and TRBJ2-1, with 10 bases fitting TRBD2. V was pared by 8 bases and J by 0 bases, with 7 bases of the junction left unmatched. This CDR3 comprises 16 residues. Germline CDR1 is MNHEY and CDR2 is SMNVEV (reference sequence). CDR3 loop: CASGRLAGSSYNEQFF. CDR3 bases: TGTGCCAGCGGCAGACTAGCGGGTAGCTCCTACAATGAGCAGTTCTTC.

The CDR3 coding sequence is TGTGCCAGCAGTTTGGGGGGGCGAAGGGAAAAACTGTTTTTT. As protein: CASSLGGRREKLFF. The chain recombines TRBV27 with TRBJ1-4; D is possibly TRBD1 (6 bases). Trimming cost V 3 bases and J 8 bases, with 13 bases left between them. There are 14 residues in the CDR3. The germline V gene encodes CDR1 MNHEY and CDR2 SMNVEV (reference sequence).

This clone appeared once. The chain carries TRBV6-5 and TRBJ1-2, with 8 bases aligning to TRBD1. V gave up 5 bases and J gave up 6 bases; unmatched junction bases: 2. Germline V CDR1 and CDR2: MNHEY, SVGAGI. The CDR3 is 12 amino acids. CDR3: CASSRTGNGYTF. Written as DNA, the CDR3 is TGTGCCAGCAGTAGGACAGGGAATGGCTACACCTTC.

The V call is TRBV23-1, the J call TRBJ1-5; D possibly corresponds to TRBD1 (5 bases). TRBV23-1 is recorded as an ORF, its role being uncertain. The CDR3 spans 16 residues. V was pared by 11 bases and J by 1 base, with 21 bases between. The CDR3 reads CARSRGGYSSNQPQHF. The DNA of the CDR3 is TGCGCCCGGTCGCGGGGGGGTTACTCAAGCAATCAGCCCCAGCATTTT.

The chain's CDR3 is CASSPGTSGYEQYF. CDR3 DNA: TGTGCCAGCAGCCCCGGGACTAGCGGCTACGAGCAGTACTTC. The chain is built from TRBV4-2 and TRBJ2-7, with 11 bases lining up with TRBD2. J lost 3 bases, V lost 4 bases, and 2 bases had no gene match. The germline gives CDR1 LGHNA, CDR2 YNFKEQ. There are 14 residues in the CDR3.

In the case of this clone: At one boundary the junction diverges from the germline segment, which might be a read error. The chain joins TRBV6-5 to TRBJ1-2, with 10 bases identical to TRBD1. This CDR3 is 14 amino acids long. The germline V gene has CDR1 MNHEY and CDR2 SVGAGI. The CDR3 loop is CASITGRTGGRWVF. In DNA form, the CDR3 reads TGTGCCAGCATAACAGGCAGGACAGGGGGTCGCTGGGTCTTC.

This rearrangement joins TRBV3-1 (or the pseudogene TRBV3-2) to TRBJ2-5; the D gene is possibly TRBD2 (5 bases). Germline lookup yields CDR1 LGHDT and CDR2 YNNKEL (reference sequence). V dropped 0 bases and J dropped 1 base, with 9 bases sitting between them. This CDR3 is 15 amino acids long. This chain's CDR3 is CASSQDQRSQETQYF. The CDR3 DNA sequence: TGTGCCAGCAGCCAAGATCAGCGGAGCCAAGAGACCCAGTACTTC.

The V and J genes are TRBV2 and TRBJ1-6; possible D gene TRBD1, 6 bases. Trimming took off 3 bases at V and 4 bases at J, with 13 bases between the two ends. Germline-derived CDR1 and CDR2 are SNHLY and FYNNEI. The CDR3 is 16 amino acids. CDR3 loop: CASSDVGQLYNSPLHF. The CDR3 nucleotides are TGTGCCAGCAGTGATGTAGGACAGCTTTATAATTCACCCCTCCACTTT.

V usage is TRBV15 and J usage is TRBJ2-7; 13 nucleotides line up with TRBD2. This CDR3 is 16 amino acids long. Germline assignment: CDR1 LNHNV and CDR2 YYDKDF (reference sequence). The V segment lost 2 bases and the J segment 7 bases; nucleotides outside the gene matches: 8. CDR3 loop: CATSRWGTSGIYEQYF. The CDR3 DNA follows: TGTGCCACCAGCAGATGGGGGACTAGCGGGATATATGAGCAGTACTTC.

The J gene is TRBJ1-2, the V gene TRBV5-6; D ambiguous. The CDR3 loop spans 11 amino acids. The germline CDR1 and CDR2 sequences are SGHDT and YYEEEE. V was clipped by 3 bases and J by 7 bases, with 7 bases between them. The CDR3 region is CASSSLSGYTF. The CDR3 coding sequence is TGTGCCAGCAGCTCCTTGAGTGGCTACACCTTC.

The genes are TRBV27 and TRBJ2-2, with TRBD2 matching over 11 bases. V lost 6 bases and J lost 6; bases outside the gene matches: 3. Germline V gene sequence: CDR1 MNHEY, CDR2 SMNVEV (reference sequence). CDR3 length: 14 amino acids. The chain's CDR3 is CASRLAGDSGELFF. The CDR3 DNA reads TGTGCCAGCAGACTAGCGGGAGATTCCGGGGAGCTGTTTTTT.

The V gene is TRBV9, the J gene TRBJ2-7, with 12 bases aligning to TRBD2. This CDR3 is built from 18 residues. CDR1 is SGDLS, CDR2 YYNGEE, per germline. V shed 3 bases and J 3 bases; nucleotides not matched to a gene: 13. The CDR3 protein is CASSANPGLAGTNYEQYF. In nucleotides, the CDR3 is TGTGCCAGCAGCGCCAACCCAGGACTAGCGGGAACCAACTACGAGCAGTACTTC.